This T cell receptor (beta chain) was sequenced for a study of blood T cell repertoires in COVID-19. The overall study: Sources were T cells, B-cell-depleted T cells, or PBMCs; the material itself was cDNA or gDNA.

Data came from immunoSEQ multiplex PCR; TCRdb stores just in-frame clones and leaves some out. Among 260,000 or so clones listed, roughly 87% were seen once. Trimming cost V 0 bases and J 3 bases, with 15 bases left between them. Germline values: CDR1 LNHNV, CDR2 YYDKDF (reference sequence). The CDR3 covers 16 residues. V gene TRBV15 combines with J gene TRBJ2-7, with no clear D. The clonotype originates from a human donor in a cohort sampled during active COVID-19. The sequencing sample was made of peripheral blood. This CDR3 is CATSRDLEVSNYEQYF. For the CDR3, the DNA is TGTGCCACCAGCAGAGATCTCGAGGTCTCCAACTACGAGCAGTACTTC.